This T cell receptor beta chain was documented in a study of T cells in Graves' hyperthyroidism and ophthalmopathy. The V end lost 7 bases, the J end lost 2 bases, and 20 bases lay between the germline ends. This CDR3 comprises 16 residues. Points from the study as a whole: Most expanded thyroid clonotypes above 0.001 recurred in blood.

In this sample, this clonotype turned up many times. The antigen is unknown. The investigators amplified TCR beta CDR3 regions from RNA transcripts. Using the HTBI primer set, a first-round RT-PCR was run on the TCR CDR3. TCRdb reprocessed the multiplex PCR reads via MiXCR and lists one record per CDR3 protein. The sample contains some 550,000 distinct CDR3 sequences, more than 15% of which appear only once. Sequenced: blood. The TCR originated in a woman aged 40 to 55 with Graves' ophthalmopathy. The chain carries TRBV12-3 or TRBV12-4 and TRBJ1-1, with TRBD1 as a possible D gene (6 bases). CDR3 bases: TGTGCCAGCACCCCACAAGGGGGACGGATAAACACTGAAGCTTTCTTT. Protein product: CASTPQGGRINTEAFF.